This T cell receptor beta chain was recorded in a study of T-cell reconstitution after alpha-beta-depleted transplantation in children. This clonotype was recorded at least ten times. Unique molecular identifiers were incorporated when the TCRbeta library was constructed. MiXCR, applied by TCRdb to the PCR reads, yields one record per CDR3 protein. The sample shows hundreds of thousands of distinct CDR3 sequences, around 17% of them seen only once. The V gene lost 6 bases and the J gene lost 4 bases, with 6 bases spanning the gap. CDR1 is DFQATT and CDR2 is SNEGSKA in the germline V gene (reference sequence). This CDR3 comprises 10 residues.

Here the sequenced sample was PBMCs from the stem cell graft donor, taken from the stem cell graft. V gene TRBV20-1 combines with J gene TRBJ1-2, with D hard to call. The sequence was obtained from a human donor who donated a stem cell graft to a child with acute myeloid leukemia. This chain's CDR3 is CSALFYGYTF. CDR3 DNA: TGCAGTGCCCTCTTCTATGGCTACACCTTC.